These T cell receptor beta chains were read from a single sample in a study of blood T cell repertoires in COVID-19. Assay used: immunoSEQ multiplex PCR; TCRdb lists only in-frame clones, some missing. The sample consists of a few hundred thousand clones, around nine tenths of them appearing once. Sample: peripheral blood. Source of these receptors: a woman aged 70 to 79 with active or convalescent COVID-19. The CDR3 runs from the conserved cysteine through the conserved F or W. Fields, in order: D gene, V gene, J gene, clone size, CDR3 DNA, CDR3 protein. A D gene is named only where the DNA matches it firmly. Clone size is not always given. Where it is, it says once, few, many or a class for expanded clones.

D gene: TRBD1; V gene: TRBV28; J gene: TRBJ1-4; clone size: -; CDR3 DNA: TGTGCCAGCAGTTCCCTGGACAGGGAGACAAAACTGTTTTTT; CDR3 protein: CASSSLDRETKLFF
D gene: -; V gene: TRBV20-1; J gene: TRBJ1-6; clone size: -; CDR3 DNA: TGCAGTGCTAGAAGTGAGTCACCCCTCCACTTT; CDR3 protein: CSARSESPLHF
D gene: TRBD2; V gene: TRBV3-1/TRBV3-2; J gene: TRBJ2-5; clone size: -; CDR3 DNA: TGTGCCAGCAGCCTGTCTAGCGGGGTCGGGGAGACCCAGTACTTC; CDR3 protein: CASSLSSGVGETQYF
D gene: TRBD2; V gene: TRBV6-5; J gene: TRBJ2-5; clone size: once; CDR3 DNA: TGTGCCAGCAGTCCGGGACTAGCGCAAGAGACCCAGTACTTC; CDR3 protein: CASSPGLAQETQYF
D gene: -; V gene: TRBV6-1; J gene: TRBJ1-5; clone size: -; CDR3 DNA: TGTGCCAGCAGTGAACTGGGCGCGGGGGCTCAGCCCCAGCATTTT; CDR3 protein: CASSELGAGAQPQHF
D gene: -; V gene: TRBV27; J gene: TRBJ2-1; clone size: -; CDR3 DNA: TGTGCCAGCAGTTTATCGAGGGCCGGGGGCAATGAGCAGTTCTTC; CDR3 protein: CASSLSRAGGNEQFF
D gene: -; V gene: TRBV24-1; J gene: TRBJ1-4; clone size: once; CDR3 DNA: TGTGCCACCAGTGATGCCGCGGGGGCAACTAATGAAAAACTGTTTTTT; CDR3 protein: CATSDAAGATNEKLFF
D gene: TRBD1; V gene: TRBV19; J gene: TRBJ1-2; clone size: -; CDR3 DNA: TGTGCCAGTAGCCGGACAGGGGAAAACTATGGCTACACCTTC; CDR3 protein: CASSRTGENYGYTF
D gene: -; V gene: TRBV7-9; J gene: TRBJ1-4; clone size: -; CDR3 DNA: TGTGCCAGCAGCATTCCAGGTCCAACTAATGAAAAACTGTTTTTT; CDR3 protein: CASSIPGPTNEKLFF
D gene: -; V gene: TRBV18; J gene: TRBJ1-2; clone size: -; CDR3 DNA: TGTGCCAGCTCGATCCAGGAAAATGGCTACACCTTC; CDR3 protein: CASSIQENGYTF
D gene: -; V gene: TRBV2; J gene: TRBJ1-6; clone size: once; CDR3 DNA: TGTGCCAGCATGGTCGGCAGGGAGGGATCACCCCTCCACTTT; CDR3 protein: CASMVGREGSPLHF
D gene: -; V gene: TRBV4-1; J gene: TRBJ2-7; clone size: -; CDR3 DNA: TGCGCCAGCAGCCAGCAGGGTACCAACGAGCAGTACTTC; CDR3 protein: CASSQQGTNEQYF
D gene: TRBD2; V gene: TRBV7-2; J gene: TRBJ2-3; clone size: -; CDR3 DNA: TGTGCAGCCCTGCGGGGGGCCGGCGGCACAGATACGCAGTATTTT; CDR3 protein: CAALRGAGGTDTQYF
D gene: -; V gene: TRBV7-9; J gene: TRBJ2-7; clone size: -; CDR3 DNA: TGTGCCAGCAGCTTAGGAGGTAGAGCGAGGGAGCAGTACTTC; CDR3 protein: CASSLGGRAREQYF
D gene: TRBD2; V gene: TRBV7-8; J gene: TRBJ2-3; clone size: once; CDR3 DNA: TGTGCCAGCAGCTTAGACCCCCCGGGAGGAACAGATACGCAGTATTTT; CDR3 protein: CASSLDPPGGTDTQYF
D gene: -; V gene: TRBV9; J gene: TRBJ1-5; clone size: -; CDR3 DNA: TGTGCCAGCGGGCGCAATCAGCCCCAGCATTTT; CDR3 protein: CASGRNQPQHF
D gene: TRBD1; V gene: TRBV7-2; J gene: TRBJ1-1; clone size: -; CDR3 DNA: TGTGCCAGCAGCCCAAGACAGGGGGCGGGTGAAGCTTTCTTT; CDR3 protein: CASSPRQGAGEAFF
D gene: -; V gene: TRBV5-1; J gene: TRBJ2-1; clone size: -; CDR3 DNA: TGCGCCAGCAGCTCCTCAGGGCTAAGCTCCTACAATGAGCAGTTCTTC; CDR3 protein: CASSSSGLSSYNEQFF
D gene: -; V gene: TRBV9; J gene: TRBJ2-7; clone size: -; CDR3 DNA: TGTGCCAGCAGCGACAGCCTTTACGAGCAGTACTTC; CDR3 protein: CASSDSLYEQYF
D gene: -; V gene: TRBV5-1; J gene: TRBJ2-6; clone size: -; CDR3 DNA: TGCGCCAGCAGCTTAAGGGGGGGCAACGTCCTGACTTTC; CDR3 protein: CASSLRGGNVLTF
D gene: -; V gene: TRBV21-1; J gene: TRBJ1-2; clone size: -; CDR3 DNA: TGTGCCAGCACCACAGGGGGCGGCTATGGCTACACCTTC; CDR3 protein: CASTTGGGYGYTF
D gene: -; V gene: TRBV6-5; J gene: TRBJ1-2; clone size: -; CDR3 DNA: TGTGCCAGCAGTTACGTCGGGGGGGGCTACACCTTC; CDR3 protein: CASSYVGGGYTF
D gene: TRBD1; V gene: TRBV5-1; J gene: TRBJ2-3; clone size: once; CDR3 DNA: TGCGCCAGCAGCCTCGGGACAGGGGGCAGGACAGATACGCAGTATTTT; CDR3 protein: CASSLGTGGRTDTQYF
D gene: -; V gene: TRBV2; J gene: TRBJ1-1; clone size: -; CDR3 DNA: TGTGCCAGCAGTGAATTACAGGATAACACTGAAGCTTTCTTT; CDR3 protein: CASSELQDNTEAFF
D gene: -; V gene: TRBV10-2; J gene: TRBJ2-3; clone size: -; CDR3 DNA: TGCGCCCGCGTAAAAGGGGCGTCAAAGGATACGCAGTATTTT; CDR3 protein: CARVKGASKDTQYF
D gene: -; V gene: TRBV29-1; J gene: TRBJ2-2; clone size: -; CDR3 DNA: TGCAGCGTTGACAGAATAAACACCGGGGAGCTGTTTTTT; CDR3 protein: CSVDRINTGELFF
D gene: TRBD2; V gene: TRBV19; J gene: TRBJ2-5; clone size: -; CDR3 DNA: TGTGCCAGTAGTACCAGGACTAGCGGGGGGGCGGAGACCCAGTACTTC; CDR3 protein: CASSTRTSGGAETQYF
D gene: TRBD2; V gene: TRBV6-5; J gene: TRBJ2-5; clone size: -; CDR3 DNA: TGTGCCAGCAGTAACAGACTAGCGGAGACCCAGTACTTC; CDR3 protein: CASSNRLAETQYF
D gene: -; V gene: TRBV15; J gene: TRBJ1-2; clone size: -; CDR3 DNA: TGTGCCACCAGCAGAGAGGGGGCCTATGGCTACACCTTC; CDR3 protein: CATSREGAYGYTF
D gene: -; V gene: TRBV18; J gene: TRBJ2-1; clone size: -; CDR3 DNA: TGTGCCAGCTCACAGAGTACAGGGTCCTACAATGAGCAGTTCTTC; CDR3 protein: CASSQSTGSYNEQFF
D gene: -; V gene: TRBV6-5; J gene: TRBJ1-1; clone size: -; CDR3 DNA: TGTGCCAGCACGGGGTCAGGTCGGACTGAAGCTTTCTTT; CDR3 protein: CASTGSGRTEAFF
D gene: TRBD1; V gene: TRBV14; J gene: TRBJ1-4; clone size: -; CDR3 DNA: TGTGCCAGCAGCCAACAGCCGGGACAGGGGGCAGAAAAACTGTTTTTT; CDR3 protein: CASSQQPGQGAEKLFF
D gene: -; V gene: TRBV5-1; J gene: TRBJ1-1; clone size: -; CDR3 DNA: TGCGCCAGCAGCTTGGACCCCCCATACACGGGTGAAAGGACTGAAGCTTTCTTT; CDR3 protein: CASSLDPPYTGERTEAFF
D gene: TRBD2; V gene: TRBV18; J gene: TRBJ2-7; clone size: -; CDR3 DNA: TGTGCCAGCTCTCCCGGGACTAGCGGGGGGGCATACGAGCAGTACTTC; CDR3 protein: CASSPGTSGGAYEQYF
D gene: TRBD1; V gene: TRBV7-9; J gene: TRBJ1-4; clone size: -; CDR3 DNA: TGTGCCAGCAGCTTAGCGACAGGGGGCGAGGAAAAACTGTTTTTT; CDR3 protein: CASSLATGGEEKLFF
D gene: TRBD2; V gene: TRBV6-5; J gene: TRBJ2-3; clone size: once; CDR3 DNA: TGTGCCAGCAGAAAAAGGACGGGAGGAACAGATACGCAGTATTTT; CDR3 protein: CASRKRTGGTDTQYF
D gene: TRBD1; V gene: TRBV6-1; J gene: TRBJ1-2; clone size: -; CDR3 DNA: TGTGCCAGCAGTGAAATAACAGGGGGATTCTATGGCTACACCTTC; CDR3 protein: CASSEITGGFYGYTF